This entry lists 22 T cell receptor beta chains sequenced from one sample in a study of CXCR3-negative and CXCR3-positive naive CD8 T cells. TRB cDNA was prepared as libraries by UMI-labeled 5' RACE. Each CDR3 protein gets one entry in TCRdb, which reprocessed the 5' RACE reads and gives no DNA. The repertoire table contains around 41,000 distinct CDR3 sequences. Sequencing input: memory CD8+ T cells from blood. The receptors come from a human donor in good health. Some clones in this sample may be carry-over from other donors' samples.

This chain joins TRBV19 and TRBJ2-7. The CDR3 consists of 11 residues. Germline V lookup: CDR1 LNHDA, CDR2 SQIVND (reference sequence). The CDR3 loop is CASSKGVEQYF.

The chain combines TRBV5-1 with TRBJ1-1; TCRdb proposes TRBD1, but this gene call is untestable without DNA. Germline assignment: CDR1 SGHRS and CDR2 YFSETQ. There are 12 residues in the CDR3. The CDR3 loop is CASSTRATEAFF.

This chain joins TRBV4-2 and TRBJ1-1; TCRdb lists TRBD1, though no DNA is available to test this call. From germline, CDR1 is LGHNA and CDR2 YNFKEQ. The CDR3 consists of 17 residues. CDR3: CASSQETTGQGGTEAFF.

The chain carries TRBV12-3 or TRBV12-4 and TRBJ2-2; TCRdb picks TRBD1, but there is no DNA to check that call. The CDR3 runs 16 residues. CDR3 loop: CASSHGTGPRTGELFF.

The chain employs TRBV3-1 and TRBJ1-1; TCRdb lists TRBD1, though no DNA is available to test this call. Germline CDR1 reads LGHDT; CDR2 reads YNNKEL (reference sequence). The length of the CDR3 is 14 residues. The CDR3 spells CASRRTSGDTEAFF.

J is TRBJ2-7 and V is TRBV10-3. The CDR3 length is 17 residues. The germline gives CDR1 ENHRY, CDR2 SYGVKD. This CDR3 is CAISESMVGRSSYEQYF.

This chain joins TRBV29-1 and TRBJ1-2; TCRdb's D gene call, TRBD1, goes unchecked for lack of DNA. Per germline, CDR1 SQVTM and CDR2 ANQGSEA. CDR3 length: 13 residues. Here the CDR3 reads CSVEDRGYYGYTF.

The chain combines TRBV20-1 with TRBJ1-2. The CDR3 is made up of 13 amino acids. The germline gives CDR1 DFQATT, CDR2 SNEGSKA (reference sequence). The CDR3: CSARPLGYYGYTF.

This CDR3 reads CASSFPMSDTQYF. This sequence joins TRBV12-3 or TRBV12-4 and TRBJ2-3. CDR3 length equals 13 residues.

The rearrangement links TRBV12-5 to TRBJ2-7; the TRBD2 assignment by TCRdb is unverifiable without DNA. This CDR3 region has 12 residues. Germline V lookup: CDR1 LGHNT, CDR2 FRNRAP. CDR3 region: CASGLPADEQYF.

The J gene is TRBJ2-5, the V gene TRBV6-6; there is no DNA to check the TCRdb D call of TRBD2. Germline V gene lookup returns CDR1 MNHNY and CDR2 SVGAGI (reference sequence). The CDR3 loop spans 13 amino acids. The CDR3 reads CASSSRQQETQYF.

V gene TRBV7-2 combines with J gene TRBJ2-5. From germline, CDR1 is SGHTA and CDR2 FQGNSA. This CDR3 comprises 13 residues. The chain's CDR3 is CASSLGSWETQYF.

The chain recombines TRBV3-1 with TRBJ2-5; TCRdb picks TRBD2, but there is no DNA to check that call. The CDR3 consists of 16 residues. Germline lookup yields CDR1 LGHDT and CDR2 YNNKEL (reference sequence). The CDR3 loop reads CASSQERLAAGETQYF.

The rearrangement joins TRBV18 to TRBJ2-7; TCRdb returns TRBD1, unconfirmable since there is no DNA. The CDR3 is made up of 16 amino acids. CDR1 is KGHSH and CDR2 is LQKENI in the germline V gene. CDR3 protein: CASSPPGPRVTYEQYF.

The rearrangement links TRBV10-3 to TRBJ2-1; TCRdb picks TRBD1, but there is no DNA to check that call. This CDR3 region has 15 residues. CDR1 is ENHRY and CDR2 is SYGVKD in the germline V gene. CDR3 sequence reads: CAISRPLGSYNEQFF.

The chain uses TRBV20-1 and TRBJ1-3; TCRdb returns TRBD1, unconfirmable since there is no DNA. The CDR3 is made up of 18 amino acids. The germline V gene encodes CDR1 DFQATT and CDR2 SNEGSKA (reference sequence). The CDR3 loop is CSARPPRMGQFSGNTIYF.

V and J are TRBV27 and TRBJ1-5; TCRdb's D gene call, TRBD1, goes unchecked for lack of DNA. The CDR3 runs to 15 residues. CDR1 is MNHEY and CDR2 is SMNVEV in the germline V gene (reference sequence). This CDR3 reads CASSPRDRANQPQHF.

The rearrangement joins TRBV3-1 to TRBJ1-1. CDR1 is LGHDT, CDR2 YNNKEL, per germline (reference sequence). The CDR3 is made up of 14 amino acids. The CDR3 sequence: CASSQDRLGQEAFF.

The chain has TRBV12-3 or TRBV12-4 and TRBJ2-7; TCRdb designates TRBD1, a call that cannot be tested without DNA. CDR3 length: 14 residues. The CDR3: CASSLGTGGYEQYF.

The V call is TRBV20-1, the J call TRBJ1-2. This CDR3 region has 13 residues. CDR1 is DFQATT and CDR2 is SNEGSKA in the germline V gene (reference sequence). CDR3 residues: CSAVVGRNYGYTF.

This chain joins TRBV29-1 and TRBJ2-1; there is no DNA to check the TCRdb D call of TRBD2. There are 16 residues in the CDR3. Germline-derived CDR1 and CDR2 are SQVTM and ANQGSEA. The CDR3 loop reads CSVEDPLEDPEDEQFF.

The chain uses TRBV28 and TRBJ2-6; TCRdb gives TRBD1 as the D gene, but with no DNA this cannot be confirmed. Per the germline V gene, CDR1 is MDHEN and CDR2 is SYDVKM. The length of the CDR3 is 16 residues. The CDR3 is CASSPGTPSGANVLTF.